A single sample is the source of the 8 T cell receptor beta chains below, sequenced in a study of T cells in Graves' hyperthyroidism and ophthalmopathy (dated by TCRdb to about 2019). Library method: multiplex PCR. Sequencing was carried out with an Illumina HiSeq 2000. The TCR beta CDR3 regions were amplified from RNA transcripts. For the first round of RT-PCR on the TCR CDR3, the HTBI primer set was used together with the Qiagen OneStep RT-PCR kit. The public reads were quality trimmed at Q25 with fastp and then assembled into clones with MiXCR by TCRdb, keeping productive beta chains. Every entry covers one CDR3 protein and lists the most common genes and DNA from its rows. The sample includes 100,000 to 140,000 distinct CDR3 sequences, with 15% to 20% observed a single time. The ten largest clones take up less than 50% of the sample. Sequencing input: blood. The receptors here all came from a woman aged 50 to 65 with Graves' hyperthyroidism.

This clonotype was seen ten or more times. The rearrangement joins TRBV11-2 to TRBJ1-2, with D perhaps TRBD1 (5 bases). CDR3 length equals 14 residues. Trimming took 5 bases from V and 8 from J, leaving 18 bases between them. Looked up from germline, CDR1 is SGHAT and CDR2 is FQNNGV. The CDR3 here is CASSQVGGREGYTF. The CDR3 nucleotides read TGTGCCAGCAGCCAAGTCGGCGGCAGGGAGGGCTACACCTTC.

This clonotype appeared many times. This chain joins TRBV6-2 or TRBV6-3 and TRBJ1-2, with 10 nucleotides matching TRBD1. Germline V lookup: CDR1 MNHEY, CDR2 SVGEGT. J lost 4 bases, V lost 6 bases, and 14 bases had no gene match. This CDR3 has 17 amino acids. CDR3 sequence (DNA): TGTGCCAGCAGACCGGGACAGGGGTTAATAGGAGGCTATGGCTACACCTTC. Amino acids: CASRPGQGLIGGYGYTF.

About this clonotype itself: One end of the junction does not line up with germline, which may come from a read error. The CDR3 DNA sequence: TGTGCCAGCAGTTTAGGGACTAGCGGGTACGAGCAGTTCTTC. As protein: CASSLGTSGYEQFF. The chain has TRBV13 and TRBJ2-1, with TRBD2 matching over 12 bases. The CDR3 is made up of 14 amino acids. CDR1 and CDR2 from the germline V gene are PRHDT and FYEKMQ (reference sequence).

CDR3 in DNA: TGTGCCAGCAGGGGACGGGACTCTGGAAACACCATATATTTT. Its protein product is CASRGRDSGNTIYF. This chain joins TRBV2 and TRBJ1-3; TRBD1 is a possible D gene (5 bases). There are 14 residues in the CDR3. V was trimmed by 6 bases and J by 0 bases, leaving 9 bases between them. Germline CDR1 is SNHLY and CDR2 is FYNNEI.

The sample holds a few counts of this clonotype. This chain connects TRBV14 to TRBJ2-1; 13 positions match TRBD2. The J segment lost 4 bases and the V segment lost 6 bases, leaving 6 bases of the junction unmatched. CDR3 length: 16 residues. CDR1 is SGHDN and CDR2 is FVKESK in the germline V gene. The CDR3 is CASSRTSGGIYNEQFF. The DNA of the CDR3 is TGTGCCAGCAGTAGGACTAGCGGGGGTATTTACAATGAGCAGTTCTTC.

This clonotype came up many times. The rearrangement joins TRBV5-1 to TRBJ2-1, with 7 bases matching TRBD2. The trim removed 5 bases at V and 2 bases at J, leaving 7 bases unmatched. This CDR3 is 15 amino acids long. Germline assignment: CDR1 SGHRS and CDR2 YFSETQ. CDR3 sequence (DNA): TGCGCCAGCAGAGCTTCGGCGGGAGCCTACAATGAGCAGTTCTTC. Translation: CASRASAGAYNEQFF.

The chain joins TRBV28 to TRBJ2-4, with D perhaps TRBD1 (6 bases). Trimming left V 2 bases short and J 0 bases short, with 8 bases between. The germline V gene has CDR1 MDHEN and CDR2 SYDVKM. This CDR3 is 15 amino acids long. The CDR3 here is CASSLDRIAKNIQYF. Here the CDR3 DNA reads TGTGCCAGCAGTTTAGACAGGATAGCCAAAAACATTCAGTACTTC.

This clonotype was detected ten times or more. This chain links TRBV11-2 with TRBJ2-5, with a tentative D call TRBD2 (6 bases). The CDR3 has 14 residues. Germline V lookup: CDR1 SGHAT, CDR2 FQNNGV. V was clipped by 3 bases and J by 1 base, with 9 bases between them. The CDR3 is CASSLATSQETQYF. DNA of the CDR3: TGTGCCAGCAGCTTGGCGACTAGCCAAGAGACCCAGTACTTC.